This T cell receptor (beta chain) originates from a study of shared T cell receptors in the human thymus. The method was immunoSEQ multiplex PCR; TCRdb's version includes in-frame clones alone and lacks a portion of them. The sample gives about 380,000 clones, approximately 95% of which show up once; roughly 0.02% is in the top ten. The sequence came from a human donor. Sequencing used thymocytes.

The CDR3 DNA is TGTGCCAGCAGCCCCGCTCTTCGGAGGCACTCCTACAATGAGCAGTTCTTC. Its translation is CASSPALRRHSYNEQFF. The genes are TRBV7-6 and TRBJ2-1; TRBD2 might be the D (5 bases). V was trimmed by 5 bases and J by 0 bases, leaving 17 bases between them. Germline CDR1 is SGHVS and CDR2 is FNYEAQ. CDR3 size: 17 residues.